Following are 29 T cell receptor beta chains from one sample sequenced in a study of identical twins. TCRdb recomputed calls from the 5' RACE reads with MiXCR, one row per CDR3 protein. The repertoire has around 340,000 distinct CDR3 sequences, around an eighth of them found once; the top ten carry 7.2%. Separately, the same data were catalogued under a study of yellow fever vaccine responses in identical twins.

The sample taken for sequencing was CD8+ T cells sorted from blood. These receptors originate from a woman between 18 and 30 years old in good health.

In this sample, this clonotype turned up many times. The chain has TRBV29-1 and TRBJ2-3; no firm D call. Deletions cut 0 bases from V and 9 bases from J, with 7 bases between. Per germline, CDR1 SQVTM and CDR2 ANQGSEA. The CDR3 has 11 residues. The CDR3 region has the DNA TGCAGCGTTGAAGAGTTAGGCACGCAGTATTTT. Translating it yields CSVEELGTQYF.

The chain joins TRBV2 to TRBJ2-1, with unresolved D. Germline V gives CDR1 SNHLY, CDR2 FYNNEI. The ends were cut back, 6 bases at V and 5 bases at J, with 17 bases in the middle. This CDR3 has 15 residues. The CDR3 spells CASRGEFRAHNEQFF. DNA of the CDR3: TGTGCCAGCAGGGGTGAGTTCCGGGCACACAATGAGCAGTTCTTC.

There are a few counts of this clonotype. The rearrangement links TRBV20-1 to TRBJ2-5, with a tentative D call TRBD2 (7 bases). V was cut by 4 bases and J by 1 base, with 16 bases left in between. CDR3 size: 15 residues. The germline V gene encodes CDR1 DFQATT and CDR2 SNEGSKA (reference sequence). The CDR3 region is CSATSVRGPQETQYF. CDR3 sequence (DNA): TGCAGTGCTACCTCAGTGCGGGGGCCCCAAGAGACCCAGTACTTC.

Of note for this clonotype: An end of the junction differs from the germline gene, which may be a read error. This chain joins TRBV11-2 and TRBJ2-1; TRBD2 matches at 7 bases. The CDR3 totals 16 residues. Germline assignment: CDR1 SGHAT and CDR2 FQNNGV. CDR3 amino acids: CASRLAGVSSYNEQFF. The CDR3 DNA sequence: TGTGCCAGCAGATTAGCGGGTGTGAGCTCCTACAATGAGCAGTTCTTC.

This clonotype was found many times. The rearrangement joins TRBV7-9 to TRBJ2-5; 8 positions match TRBD2. The germline V gene encodes CDR1 SEHNR and CDR2 FQNEAQ (reference sequence). This CDR3 contains 14 residues. With 4 bases clipped from V and 5 bases from J, the junction kept 6 bases outside the gene matches. CDR3 loop: CASSYSGGTETQYF. In nucleotides, the CDR3 is TGTGCCAGCAGCTACAGCGGGGGCACGGAGACCCAGTACTTC.

The chain uses TRBV20-1 and TRBJ2-7; 7 nucleotides line up with TRBD2. CDR3 size: 14 residues. V lost 3 bases, J lost 0 bases, and 5 bases stayed unmatched. Germline CDR1 DFQATT, CDR2 SNEGSKA (reference sequence). The CDR3 sequence is CSARGGESSYEQYV. Here the CDR3 DNA reads TGCAGTGCTAGGGGGGGGGAGAGCTCCTACGAGCAGTACGTC.

This chain links TRBV20-1 with TRBJ2-5; 8 positions match TRBD2. Germline CDR1 reads DFQATT; CDR2 reads SNEGSKA (reference sequence). The CDR3 sequence is 16 residues long. J lost 5 bases, V lost 4 bases, and 15 bases had no gene match. The chain's CDR3 is CSATNELRGAGETQYF. In DNA, the CDR3 is TGCAGTGCTACCAACGAATTGCGGGGGGCGGGGGAGACCCAGTACTTC.

This clonotype was seen a handful of times. The genes are TRBV4-2 and TRBJ2-1, with TRBD2 identical over 7 bases. CDR1 and CDR2 from the germline V gene are LGHNA and YNFKEQ. CDR3 length: 16 residues. The junction had 6 bases not matched to a gene; V was cut back by 0 bases and J by 4 bases. This CDR3 reads CASSQDESSGYNEQFF. CDR3 nucleotides: TGTGCCAGCAGCCAAGATGAGTCTAGCGGATACAATGAGCAGTTCTTC.

In its sample, this clonotype was seen a few times. The rearrangement uses TRBV25-1 and TRBJ2-7, with 7 bases fitting TRBD2. Germline lookup yields CDR1 MGHDK and CDR2 SYGVNS. The CDR3 sequence is 18 residues long. V gave up 4 bases and J gave up 0 bases; unmatched junction bases: 15. The DNA of the CDR3 is TGTGCCAGCAGTGCCCTAGCGGTGGAACAGGCTAACTCCTACGAGCAGTACGTC. Residues: CASSALAVEQANSYEQYV.

A few counts support this clonotype. This chain links TRBV4-1 with TRBJ1-1; D ambiguous. CDR3 length: 14 amino acids. V dropped 3 bases and J dropped 2 bases, with 10 bases sitting between them. CDR1 and CDR2 (germline): MGHRA, YSYEKL. CDR3 residues: CASSHLWGNTEAFF. The CDR3 DNA is TGCGCCAGCAGCCACCTGTGGGGAAACACTGAAGCTTTCTTT.

This chain uses TRBV14 with TRBJ1-1, with 7 bases lining up with TRBD1. This CDR3 has 14 amino acids. V trimming: 4 bases; J trimming: 4 bases; junction bases outside the gene matches: 6. CDR1 and CDR2 from the germline V gene are SGHDN and FVKESK. CDR3 residues: CASSPGTVGTEAFF. The CDR3, as DNA: TGTGCCAGCAGCCCCGGGACAGTCGGCACTGAAGCTTTCTTT.

The table lists this clonotype with a few counts. The chain has TRBV15 and TRBJ2-1; 8 nucleotides match TRBD1. Looked up from germline, CDR1 is LNHNV and CDR2 is YYDKDF (reference sequence). The CDR3 sequence is 17 residues long. Germline trimming cut 4 bases from V and 4 bases from J; bases unmatched to any gene: 12. This CDR3 is CATSTTTGQEPYNEQFF. In nucleotides, the CDR3 is TGTGCCACCAGCACTACCACGGGACAGGAGCCATACAATGAGCAGTTCTTC.

The chain recombines TRBV2 with TRBJ2-3; the D is unclear. Per the germline V gene, CDR1 is SNHLY and CDR2 is FYNNEI. V lost 10 bases to trimming and J lost 6 bases, with 23 bases between them. The CDR3 length is 15 residues. This CDR3 is CATQTGPGSTDTQYF. Written as DNA, the CDR3 is TGTGCCACCCAAACCGGGCCGGGTTCCACCGATACGCAGTATTTT.

This clonotype has more than one count but fewer than ten. The CDR3 DNA reads as TGTGCCAGCAGCTTAGGGGCCTCCAATGAGCAGTTCTTC. Protein: CASSLGASNEQFF. V gene TRBV7-7 combines with J gene TRBJ2-1; D ambiguous. The CDR3 runs to 13 residues. Germline CDR1 is SSHAT and CDR2 is FNYEAQ (reference sequence). Trimming took off 1 base at V and 6 bases at J, with 7 bases between the two ends.

The V and J genes are TRBV24-1 and TRBJ2-1; TRBD2 agrees at 10 bases. V shed 6 bases, J shed 2 bases, and the junction held 6 bases outside the gene matches. The CDR3 runs to 16 residues. From germline, CDR1 is KGHDR and CDR2 SFDVKD. CDR3 protein: CATSRSSGSTYNEQFF. The CDR3 DNA reads as TGTGCCACCAGTAGGTCTAGCGGGAGTACCTACAATGAGCAGTTCTTC.

In this sample, this clonotype turned up a few times. The genes are TRBV13 and TRBJ1-2; D is possibly TRBD1 (6 bases). The length of the CDR3 is 13 residues. The germline gives CDR1 PRHDT, CDR2 FYEKMQ (reference sequence). Trimming shortened V by 5 bases and J by 4 bases, and 11 bases separated the two germline ends. CDR3 in amino acids: CASSVGGAYGYTF. Written as DNA, the CDR3 is TGTGCCAGCAGCGTGGGGGGGGCCTATGGCTACACCTTC.

The V and J genes are TRBV4-1 and TRBJ2-3, with D tentatively TRBD1 or TRBD2 (6 bases each). The CDR3 runs 17 residues. The ends were cut back, 0 bases at V and 2 bases at J, with 15 bases in the middle. Per germline, CDR1 MGHRA and CDR2 YSYEKL. CDR3 amino acids: CASSQDKRAGATDTQYF. DNA of the CDR3: TGCGCCAGCAGCCAAGATAAGCGGGCAGGGGCCACAGATACGCAGTATTTT.

The DNA for the CDR3 is TGTGCCAGCAGACCGATTACCGGGACAGGGTTGAACACTGAAGCTTTCTTT. This encodes CASRPITGTGLNTEAFF. The chain carries TRBV6-1 and TRBJ1-1; 9 bases are shared with TRBD1. The CDR3 is 17 amino acids. Germline CDR1 MNHNS, CDR2 SASEGT. V shed 6 bases and J 0 bases; nucleotides not matched to a gene: 11.

This clonotype was observed at least ten times. CDR3 sequence (DNA): TGTGCCAGCAGTCCCGACAGGCAGACCCAGTACTTC. Its translation is CASSPDRQTQYF. The chain employs TRBV12-3 or TRBV12-4 and TRBJ2-5; D might be TRBD1 (6 bases). The ends were cut back, 5 bases at V and 6 bases at J, with 10 bases in the middle. The CDR3 length is 12 residues.

This clonotype was observed a few times. The chain couples TRBV2 to TRBJ1-2; TRBD1 aligns across 8 bases. With 9 bases clipped from V and 6 bases from J, the junction kept 3 bases outside the gene matches. The germline CDR1 and CDR2 sequences are SNHLY and FYNNEI. The CDR3 runs to 11 residues. The CDR3 spells CASWDRHGYTF. In DNA, the CDR3 is TGTGCCAGTTGGGACAGGCATGGCTACACCTTC.

This clonotype has only a few counts. V gene TRBV7-9 combines with J gene TRBJ2-1, with D uncertain. V lost 4 bases and J lost 7, with 14 bases in between. The CDR3 is 14 residues long. Germline CDR1 is SEHNR and CDR2 is FQNEAQ (reference sequence). CDR3 protein: CASSSPWGGNEQFF. CDR3 DNA sequence: TGTGCCAGCAGCTCCCCCTGGGGTGGAAATGAGCAGTTCTTC.

This clonotype was found a few times. The chain joins TRBV5-1 to TRBJ2-2; TRBD1 is a possible D gene (5 bases). This CDR3 contains 19 residues. The V end was cut by 1 base, the J end by 0 bases, with 19 bases between. Germline V gene lookup returns CDR1 SGHRS and CDR2 YFSETQ. The CDR3 sequence: CASSLYPAATAANTGELFF. CDR3 sequence (DNA): TGCGCCAGCAGCTTGTATCCCGCAGCGACAGCAGCGAACACCGGGGAGCTGTTTTTT.

The V and J genes are TRBV7-9 and TRBJ2-6; no reliable D call. The V and J ends lost 7 bases and 4 bases respectively, with 5 bases between them. The V gene's germline CDR1 is SEHNR and CDR2 FQNEAQ (reference sequence). This CDR3 has 12 residues. Here the CDR3 reads CASMGGANVLTF. The DNA for the CDR3 is TGTGCCAGCATGGGGGGGGCCAACGTCCTGACTTTC.

Worth noting for this clonotype: This likely comes from a read error, as the CDR3 has no conserved phenylalanine or tryptophan at its end. V is TRBV6-5 and J is TRBJ2-1; TRBD2 matches at 7 bases. The junction had 3 bases not matched to a gene; V was cut back by 2 bases and J by 2 bases. This CDR3 has 15 residues. Germline values: CDR1 MNHEY, CDR2 SVGAGI. The DNA of the CDR3 is TGTGCCAGCAGTTACGTCCTAGCGGCCTACAATGAGCAGTTCTCC. Protein product: CASSYVLAAYNEQFS.

This clonotype was counted between two and nine times. This chain joins TRBV2 and TRBJ2-3; perhaps TRBD1 as D (6 bases). V was trimmed by 8 bases and J by 1 base, leaving 19 bases between them. CDR3 length: 16 residues. The V gene's germline CDR1 is SNHLY and CDR2 FYNNEI. The CDR3 DNA sequence: TGTGCCAGCGAAGGATCGGGCAGGGGAGGCACAGATACGCAGTATTTT. Translated: CASEGSGRGGTDTQYF.

This clonotype showed up many times. This chain joins TRBV11-1 and TRBJ2-1; the D is unclear. The germline gives CDR1 SGHAT, CDR2 FQDESV (reference sequence). The CDR3 spans 15 residues. V lost 1 base and J lost 5, with 12 bases in between. CDR3 in amino acids: CASSLGPRRNNEQFF. The CDR3 DNA reads TGTGCCAGCAGCTTAGGGCCGAGGAGAAACAATGAGCAGTTCTTC.

This clonotype was seen at least ten times. The gene calls are TRBV20-1 and TRBJ2-5, with D tentatively TRBD2 (6 bases). Germline V gives CDR1 DFQATT, CDR2 SNEGSKA (reference sequence). V was cut by 3 bases and J by 6 bases, with 11 bases left in between. This CDR3 is built from 12 residues. The CDR3 nucleotides are TGCAGTGCTAGTTCAGGAGGGCAGACCCAGTACTTC. Protein product: CSASSGGQTQYF.

CDR3 loop: CASSQDVSAKETQYF. In DNA, the CDR3 is TGCGCCAGCAGCCAAGATGTTTCGGCGAAAGAGACCCAGTACTTC. This chain uses TRBV4-1 with TRBJ2-5, with D unresolved. The CDR3 length is 15 residues. Germline loops: CDR1 MGHRA, CDR2 YSYEKL. V was pared by 0 bases and J by 3 bases, with 11 bases between.

This rearrangement joins TRBV7-8 to TRBJ2-1; maybe TRBD2 (6 bases). Trimming removed 2 bases at V and 9 bases at J, with 14 bases between. Germline CDR1 is SGHVS and CDR2 is FQNEAQ. The CDR3 covers 14 residues. CDR3 in amino acids: CASSLTRGEGEQFF. CDR3 nucleotides: TGTGCCAGCAGCTTAACGCGGGGAGAGGGTGAGCAGTTCTTC. The full variable domain, its missing parts supplied by reference TRBV7-8 and TRBJ2-1, is GAGVSQSPRYKVAKRGQDVALRCDPISGHVSLFWYQQALGQGPEFLTYFQNEAQLDKSGLPSDRFFAERPEGSVSTLKIQRTQQEDSAVYLCASSLTRGEGEQFFGPGTRLTVL.